The present T cell receptor beta chain was sequenced within a study of CD8 T cells in ankylosing spondylitis. V was clipped by 5 bases and J by 4 bases; unmatched bases: 7. Germline V gene lookup returns CDR1 MNHEY and CDR2 SMNVEV (reference sequence). The CDR3 sequence is 15 residues long. Study-wide findings and caveats: Peripheral blood samples showed relatively rare disease-linked clones, and these clones were CD8+. Significant enrichment of disease-linked clones was reportedly seen in matched ankylosing spondylitis synovial fluid. Apparently characteristic of ankylosing spondylitis blood was a TCR beta motif (roughly eight highly homologous variants).

This clonotype has at least ten counts. Its target is not known. From the 5' RACE reads, TCRdb called clonotypes with MiXCR, one entry per CDR3 protein. The table records some 240,000 distinct CDR3 sequences, under 20% of them present only once. The sample consisted of blood, either unsorted or a sorted T cell fraction (not recorded which). The sequence was collected from a male donor with ankylosing spondylitis or in good health (not recorded which). The chain recombines TRBV27 with TRBJ2-7; TRBD2 aligns across 11 bases. Here the CDR3 DNA reads TGTGCCAGCAGTCCCGTAGCGGGAGGGACTTACGAGCAGTACTTC. Its translation: CASSPVAGGTYEQYF.